This T cell receptor (beta chain) was captured in a study of vaccination and CD4 T cells after COVID-19. Treatment in this sample: roughly ten-day PBMC culture with coronavirus spike peptide pools or control peptides (ViraFEST assay). Of note for this clonotype: The antigen is unknown.

The Oncomine TCR Beta short-read assay generated sequence data from the DNA of cultured CD4+ T cells. TCRdb called the PCR reads again in MiXCR, with one record for every CDR3 protein. Altogether 8,500 or so distinct CDR3 sequences are present, roughly three fifths being singletons, with the ten largest covering more than 20%. The TCR comes from a human donor who had recovered from COVID-19. Sequenced material: CD4+ T cells from blood, cultured in vitro.

The CDR3, as DNA: TGTGCCAGCACCCCAAATAGACTGAGTGCAGATACGCAGTATTTT. This sequence encodes CASTPNRLSADTQYF. The rearrangement joins TRBV7-2 to TRBJ2-3; no definite D call. The germline V gene has CDR1 SGHTA and CDR2 FQGNSA. V lost 7 bases to trimming and J lost 4 bases, with 18 bases between them. The CDR3 is 15 amino acids.